The sequence of this T cell receptor (beta chain) was determined in a study of blood T cell repertoires in COVID-19. Trimming took off 0 bases at V and 6 bases at J, with 11 bases between the two ends. Germline CDR1 SEHNR, CDR2 FQNEAQ (reference sequence). The CDR3 is made up of 15 amino acids. The method was immunoSEQ multiplex PCR; TCRdb's version includes in-frame clones alone and lacks a portion of them. The data contain about 250,000 clones, around 82% of them singletons. This chain links TRBV7-9 with TRBJ2-2; tentatively, D is TRBD1 (7 bases). The specimen was peripheral blood. The source of this sequence is a man older than 75 with acute or convalescent COVID-19. The CDR3 protein is CASSLAQGGSGELFF. CDR3 bases: TGTGCCAGCAGCTTAGCGCAGGGGGGCTCCGGGGAGCTGTTTTTT. Complete variable domain (other parts from reference TRBV7-9 and TRBJ2-2): DTGVSQNPRHKITKRGQNVTFRCDPISEHNRLYWYRQTLGQGPEFLTYFQNEAQLEKSRLLSDRFSAERPKGSFSTLEIQRTEQGDSAMYLCASSLAQGGSGELFFGEGSRLTVL.